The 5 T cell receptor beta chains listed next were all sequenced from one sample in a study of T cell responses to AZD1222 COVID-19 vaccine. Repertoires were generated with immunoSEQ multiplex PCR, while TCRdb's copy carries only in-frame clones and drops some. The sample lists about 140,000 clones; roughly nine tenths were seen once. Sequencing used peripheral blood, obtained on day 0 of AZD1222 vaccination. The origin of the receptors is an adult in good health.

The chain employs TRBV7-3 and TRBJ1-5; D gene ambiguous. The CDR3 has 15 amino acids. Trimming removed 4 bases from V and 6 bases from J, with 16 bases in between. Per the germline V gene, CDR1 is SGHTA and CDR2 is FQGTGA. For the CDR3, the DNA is TGTGCCAGCAGCTCCCTCGGAGCCCCATCTCAGCCCCAGCATTTT. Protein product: CASSSLGAPSQPQHF.

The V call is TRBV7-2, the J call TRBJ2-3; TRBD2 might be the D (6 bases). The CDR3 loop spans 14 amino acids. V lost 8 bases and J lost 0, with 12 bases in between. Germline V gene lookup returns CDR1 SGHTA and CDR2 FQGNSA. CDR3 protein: CASGTGVSTDTQYF. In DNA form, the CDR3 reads TGTGCCAGCGGTACGGGGGTTAGCACAGATACGCAGTATTTT.

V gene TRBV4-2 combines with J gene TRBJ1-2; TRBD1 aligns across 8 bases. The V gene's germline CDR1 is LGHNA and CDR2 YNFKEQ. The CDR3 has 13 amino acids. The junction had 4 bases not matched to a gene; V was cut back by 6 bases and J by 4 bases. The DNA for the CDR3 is TGTGCCAGCAGGAGACAGGGGACCTATGGCTACACCTTC. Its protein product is CASRRQGTYGYTF.

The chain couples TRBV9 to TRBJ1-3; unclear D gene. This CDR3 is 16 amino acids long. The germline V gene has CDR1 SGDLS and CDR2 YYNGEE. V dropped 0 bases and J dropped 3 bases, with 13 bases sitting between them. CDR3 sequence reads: CASSVDSPGNGNTIYF. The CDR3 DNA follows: TGTGCCAGCAGCGTAGATTCGCCCGGTAATGGAAACACCATATATTTT.

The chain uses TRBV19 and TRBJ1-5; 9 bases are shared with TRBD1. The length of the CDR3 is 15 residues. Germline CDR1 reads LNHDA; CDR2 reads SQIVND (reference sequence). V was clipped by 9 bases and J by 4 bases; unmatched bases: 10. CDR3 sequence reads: CASHPTGTGNQPQHF. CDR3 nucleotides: TGTGCCAGCCACCCGACCGGGACAGGGAATCAGCCCCAGCATTTT.